One sample yielded the 28 T cell receptor beta chains listed below, sequenced in a study of beta chain features in type 1 diabetes. The isolated RNA, all of it, was reverse transcribed, so expressed TCRB transcripts were what got sequenced. The table came from immunoSEQ multiplex PCR; TCRdb's copy has only in-frame clones and leaves some out. The table lists around 160,000 clones, 7.5% to 9.5% of them singletons. Antigen specificity for these receptors is unknown. Overall study results and limits: For Type 1 diabetes patients, all four CD4+ subsets carried TCRB CDR3s that were moderately but significantly shorter.

Sequencing input: central memory CD4+ T cells from blood. Source of these receptors: a woman younger than 30 with type 1 diabetes.

This clone showed up just a few times. The rearrangement links TRBV7-2 to TRBJ2-7, with 8 positions matching TRBD1. V trimming: 5 bases; J trimming: 4 bases; junction bases outside the gene matches: 10. Germline V gene lookup returns CDR1 SGHTA and CDR2 FQGNSA. CDR3 length: 15 amino acids. The CDR3 spells CASSGQTGAWYEQYF. The CDR3 DNA sequence: TGTGCCAGCAGCGGCCAGACAGGGGCTTGGTACGAGCAGTACTTC.

This clone was seen a handful of times. The chain combines TRBV7-9 with TRBJ2-7; TRBD2 aligns across 7 bases. J lost 3 bases, V lost 6 bases, and 5 bases had no gene match. Germline V lookup: CDR1 SEHNR, CDR2 FQNEAQ (reference sequence). This CDR3 is built from 13 residues. This chain's CDR3 is CASSLLADYEQYF. As DNA, the CDR3 is TGTGCCAGCAGTCTTCTAGCGGACTACGAGCAGTACTTC. Full variable domain (outside the CDR3, taken from reference TRBV7-9 and TRBJ2-7): DTGVSQNPRHKITKRGQNVTFRCDPISEHNRLYWYRQTLGQGPEFLTYFQNEAQLEKSRLLSDRFSAERPKGSFSTLEIQRTEQGDSAMYLCASSLLADYEQYFGPGTRLTVT.

The rearrangement uses TRBV7-9 and TRBJ2-5; 8 bases align to TRBD1. Germline values: CDR1 SEHNR, CDR2 FQNEAQ (reference sequence). The CDR3 covers 15 residues. Unmatched junction bases numbered 8, after V lost 8 bases and J lost 0 bases. The CDR3 region is CASGRGRGYQETQYF. DNA for the CDR3: TGTGCCAGCGGCAGGGGGCGAGGGTACCAAGAGACCCAGTACTTC.

The chain carries TRBV2 and TRBJ1-6; unclear D gene. CDR1 is SNHLY, CDR2 FYNNEI, per germline. Trimming took 7 bases from V and 7 from J, leaving 8 bases between them. The CDR3 spans 12 residues. The CDR3, as DNA: TGTGCCAGCACGGTCCTCAATTCACCCCTCCACTTT. Translated, it gives CASTVLNSPLHF.

The chain employs TRBV20-1 and TRBJ2-7; D is unresolved. V was clipped by 4 bases and J by 4 bases, with 8 bases between them. The CDR3 extends over 11 amino acids. Germline values: CDR1 DFQATT, CDR2 SNEGSKA (reference sequence). The CDR3 spells CSATNSYEQYF. The DNA of the CDR3 is TGCAGTGCTACTAACAGTTACGAGCAGTACTTC.

This chain links TRBV27 with TRBJ1-5; D gene uncertain. The CDR3 is made up of 11 amino acids. Germline CDR1 is MNHEY and CDR2 is SMNVEV (reference sequence). V lost 7 bases to trimming and J lost 3 bases, with 4 bases between them. The CDR3 DNA is TGTGCCAGCACACACAATCAGCCCCAGCATTTT. Residues: CASTHNQPQHF.

The sample holds a few counts of this clone. The same CDR3 also results from other DNA sequences found in this sample. The gene calls are TRBV7-9 and TRBJ1-5; no reliable D call. Germline lookup yields CDR1 SEHNR and CDR2 FQNEAQ (reference sequence). Trimming stripped 3 bases from V and 2 bases from J, with 5 bases between. This CDR3 region has 13 residues. Here the CDR3 DNA reads TGTGCCAGCAGCTTGCAGGGCAATCAGCCCCAGCATTTT. Its translation: CASSLQGNQPQHF.

This clone came up once. The chain links TRBV4-3 to TRBJ1-2, with D maybe TRBD1 (6 bases). Germline V lookup: CDR1 LGHNA, CDR2 YSLEER. The CDR3 length is 16 residues. Trimming removed 3 bases at V and 5 bases at J, with 19 bases between. The CDR3 DNA follows: TGCGCCAGCAGCCAGGACACTAGACAGGCAATATATGGCTACACCTTC. Encoded protein: CASSQDTRQAIYGYTF.

This chain connects TRBV19 to TRBJ1-2; 8 positions agree with TRBD1. This CDR3 comprises 13 residues. The V and J ends lost 6 bases and 5 bases, in that order; junction bases with no gene match: 5. The germline V gene encodes CDR1 LNHDA and CDR2 SQIVND (reference sequence). Here the CDR3 reads CASSTQGVYGYTF. CDR3 in DNA: TGTGCCAGTAGCACACAGGGGGTGTATGGCTACACCTTC.

This clone was observed a few times. V is TRBV19 and J is TRBJ1-1; 8 bases map to TRBD1. There are 14 residues in the CDR3. CDR1 and CDR2 (germline): LNHDA, SQIVND (reference sequence). With 0 bases clipped from V and 5 bases from J, the junction kept 2 bases outside the gene matches. The CDR3 bases are TGTGCCAGTAGTATAGATTGGACAGGGACTGAAGCTTTCTTT. It encodes CASSIDWTGTEAFF. Full variable domain (rest looked up from reference TRBV19 and TRBJ1-1): DGGITQSPKYLFRKEGQNVTLSCEQNLNHDAMYWYRQDPGQGLRLIYYSQIVNDFQKGDIAEGYSVSREKKESFPLTVTSAQKNPTAFYLCASSIDWTGTEAFFGQGTRLTVV.

The chain employs TRBV18 and TRBJ1-6; tentatively, D is TRBD1 (6 bases). In germline, CDR1 is KGHSH, CDR2 LQKENI. This CDR3 contains 15 residues. Trimming removed 5 bases from V and 14 bases from J, with 22 bases in between. CDR3 residues: CASSDRDTNLGALHF. For the CDR3, the DNA is TGTGCCAGCTCAGACCGGGACACGAACCTAGGGGCCCTCCACTTT.

This clone was seen a few times. This chain uses TRBV29-1 with TRBJ1-4, with D perhaps matching TRBD1 (6 bases). Deletions cut 6 bases from V and 6 bases from J, with 14 bases between. The CDR3 is 13 residues long. CDR1 and CDR2 (germline): SQVTM, ANQGSEA. DNA for the CDR3: TGCAGCGTCTCAGGGGTTAACTATGAAAAACTGTTTTTT. As protein: CSVSGVNYEKLFF.

The V and J genes are TRBV28 and TRBJ1-1, with 11 bases fitting TRBD1. CDR3 length: 12 residues. V trimming: 11 bases; J trimming: 4 bases; junction bases outside the gene matches: 3. Per the germline V gene, CDR1 is MDHEN and CDR2 is SYDVKM. CDR3 in amino acids: CAVGQGATEAFF. Here the CDR3 DNA reads TGTGCCGTCGGACAGGGGGCCACTGAAGCTTTCTTT.

This clone was observed many times. The chain joins TRBV30 to TRBJ2-4; D is unresolved. The CDR3 totals 13 residues. The germline V gene has CDR1 GTSNPN and CDR2 SVGIG (reference sequence). The V end lost 0 bases, the J end lost 1 base, and 4 bases lay between the germline ends. CDR3 coding DNA: TGTGCCTGGAGTGTGTCGGCCAAAAACATTCAGTACTTC. Its protein is CAWSVSAKNIQYF.

For the CDR3, the DNA is TGTGCCAGTAGTTTTGGACCGGGACAGAATCAGCCCCAGCATTTT. Translating gives CASSFGPGQNQPQHF. The chain joins TRBV19 to TRBJ1-5; TRBD1 matches at 7 bases. CDR1 is LNHDA, CDR2 SQIVND, per germline (reference sequence). This CDR3 is 15 amino acids long. Germline trimming cut 5 bases from V and 4 bases from J; bases unmatched to any gene: 8.

CDR3 in DNA: TGTGCCAGCAGTATAACGGAGGCCAATGAGCAGTTCTTC. Residues: CASSITEANEQFF. This sequence joins TRBV2 and TRBJ2-1, with D tentatively TRBD2 (5 bases). V lost 5 bases and J lost 6, with 11 bases in between. The CDR3 sequence is 13 residues long. Germline V CDR1 and CDR2: SNHLY, FYNNEI.

This clone was counted only a few times. The chain is built from TRBV7-2 and TRBJ2-7; 7 positions match TRBD1. Germline CDR1 SGHTA, CDR2 FQGNSA. The CDR3 consists of 14 residues. Trimming took 5 bases from V and 11 from J; bases not matched to a gene: 15. The CDR3 nucleotides are TGTGCCAGCAGCCTTACCCAGGGACAGCGCTATGAGTACTTC. Its protein is CASSLTQGQRYEYF.

This chain uses TRBV11-3 with TRBJ2-2, with D hard to call. Trimming removed 4 bases at V and 0 bases at J, with 6 bases between. Germline V gene data show CDR1 as SGHNT and CDR2 as YENEEA. The CDR3 runs to 14 residues. The CDR3 sequence: CASSSTANTGELFF. The CDR3 DNA reads TGTGCCAGCAGCTCGACTGCGAACACCGGGGAGCTGTTTTTT.

The sample holds a few counts of this clone. The chain joins TRBV29-1 to TRBJ2-7; TRBD1 matches at 9 bases. Trimming cost V 5 bases and J 1 base; bases outside gene matches: 6. The CDR3 extends over 14 amino acids. Per germline, CDR1 SQVTM and CDR2 ANQGSEA. The DNA for the CDR3 is TGCAGCGTTTCCGGGACAGGGAATTCCTACGAGCAGTACTTC. Translating it yields CSVSGTGNSYEQYF.

This clone was seen more than once but under ten times. The rearrangement joins TRBV18 to TRBJ1-2; TRBD1 matches at 8 bases. CDR1 and CDR2 from the germline V gene are KGHSH and LQKENI. Trimming took 0 bases from V and 6 from J; bases not matched to a gene: 9. The CDR3 runs to 16 residues. The CDR3 nucleotides read TGTGCCAGCTCACCACCATCCCTCCAGGGGGCGGATGGCTACACCTTC. Encoded protein: CASSPPSLQGADGYTF.

At least ten counts were recorded for this clone. The J gene is TRBJ2-1, the V gene TRBV7-3; D unresolved. The CDR3 has 14 amino acids. Trimming took off 2 bases at V and 6 bases at J, with 11 bases between the two ends. Germline V gives CDR1 SGHTA, CDR2 FQGTGA. The CDR3 loop reads CASSLEQNVNEQFF. The DNA for the CDR3 is TGTGCCAGCAGCTTAGAACAGAACGTCAATGAGCAGTTCTTC.

The chain uses TRBV28 and TRBJ2-1, with TRBD2 identical over 12 bases. With 5 bases clipped from V and 6 bases from J, the junction kept 11 bases outside the gene matches. Germline CDR1 and CDR2: MDHEN and SYDVKM. The CDR3 consists of 17 residues. As DNA, the CDR3 is TGTGCCAGCAGTCGGCGACTAGCGGGAGTCCGGGGCAATGAGCAGTTCTTC. It translates to CASSRRLAGVRGNEQFF.

This clone was detected only a few times. J is TRBJ2-1 and V is TRBV7-9; weak D call: TRBD2 (6 bases). Looked up from germline, CDR1 is SEHNR and CDR2 is FQNEAQ (reference sequence). The CDR3 length is 16 residues. Trimming shortened V by 4 bases and J by 0 bases, and 13 bases separated the two germline ends. CDR3 sequence reads: CASSSGVTSSYNEQFF. Written as DNA, the CDR3 is TGTGCCAGCAGCTCGGGGGTGACAAGCTCCTACAATGAGCAGTTCTTC.

The genes are TRBV11-3 and TRBJ2-1; 7 nucleotides line up with TRBD1. Germline CDR1 and CDR2: SGHNT and YENEEA. The CDR3 loop spans 13 amino acids. V gave up 5 bases and J gave up 6 bases; unmatched junction bases: 4. In nucleotides, the CDR3 is TGTGCCAGCAGCAAGGGACAGATCAATGAGCAGTTCTTC. Amino acid sequence: CASSKGQINEQFF.

This clone was seen repeatedly, ten times or more. The chain uses TRBV2 and TRBJ2-3, with TRBD2 matching over 11 bases. V shed 1 base, J shed 8 bases, and the junction held 5 bases outside the gene matches. The CDR3 extends over 15 amino acids. CDR1 SNHLY and CDR2 FYNNEI come from the germline V gene. CDR3 nucleotides: TGTGCCAGCAGTGAAGGTAGCGGGGGGGCTGGTACGCAGTATTTT. Protein product: CASSEGSGGAGTQYF.

Details on this clone: The same CDR3 arises from other DNA sequences in this sample as well. The chain recombines TRBV27 with TRBJ1-2; D possibly corresponds to TRBD1 (5 bases). Germline CDR1 MNHEY, CDR2 SMNVEV (reference sequence). V lost 2 bases and J 8 bases, leaving 12 bases between the germline ends. The CDR3 is 13 amino acids. CDR3 DNA sequence: TGTGCCAGCAGTTTAACAGGCGTTTGGGGCTACACCTTC. Amino acid sequence: CASSLTGVWGYTF.

The chain has TRBV4-3 and TRBJ1-2; TRBD1 is a possible D gene (5 bases). Germline V CDR1 and CDR2: LGHNA, YSLEER. V was clipped by 4 bases and J by 4 bases, with 16 bases between them. The CDR3 covers 15 residues. The CDR3 here is CASSRETRASYGYTF. The CDR3 DNA reads as TGCGCCAGCAGCCGCGAAACCAGGGCAAGCTATGGCTACACCTTC.

This clone came up a few times. The V call is TRBV23-1, the J call TRBJ2-1; TRBD1 aligns across 8 bases. Being an ORF, TRBV23-1 has a function that is uncertain. There are 18 residues in the CDR3. The ends lost 2 bases at V and 0 bases at J; junction bases unmatched: 9. The CDR3 DNA follows: TGCGCCAGCAGTCAAGGGACAGGTATAGGGAGCTCCTACAATGAGCAGTTCTTC. Protein product: CASSQGTGIGSSYNEQFF.